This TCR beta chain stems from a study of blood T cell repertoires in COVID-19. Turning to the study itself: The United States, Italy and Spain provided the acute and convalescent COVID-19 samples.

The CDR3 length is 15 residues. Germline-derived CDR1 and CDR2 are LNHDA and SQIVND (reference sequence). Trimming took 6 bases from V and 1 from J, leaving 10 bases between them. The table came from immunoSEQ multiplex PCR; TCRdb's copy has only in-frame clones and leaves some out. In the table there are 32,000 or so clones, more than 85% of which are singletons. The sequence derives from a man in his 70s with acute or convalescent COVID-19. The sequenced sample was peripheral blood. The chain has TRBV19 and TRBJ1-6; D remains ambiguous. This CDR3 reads CASSQVASYNSPLHF. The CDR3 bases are TGTGCCAGTAGCCAAGTCGCGTCCTATAATTCACCCCTCCACTTT.